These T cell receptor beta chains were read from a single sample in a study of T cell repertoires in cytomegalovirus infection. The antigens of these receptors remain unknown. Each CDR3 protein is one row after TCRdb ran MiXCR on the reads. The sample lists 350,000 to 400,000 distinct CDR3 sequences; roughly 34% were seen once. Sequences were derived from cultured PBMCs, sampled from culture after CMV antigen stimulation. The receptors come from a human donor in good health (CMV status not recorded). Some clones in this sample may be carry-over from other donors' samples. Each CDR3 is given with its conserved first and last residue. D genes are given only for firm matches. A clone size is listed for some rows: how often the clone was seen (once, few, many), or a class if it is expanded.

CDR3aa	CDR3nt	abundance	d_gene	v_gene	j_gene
CASSLGENSYEQYF	TGTGCCAGCAGTTTAGGTGAGAACTCCTACGAGCAGTACTTC	-	-	TRBV12-3/TRBV12-4	TRBJ2-7
CASSETGNTEAFF	TGTGCCAGCAGTGAGACAGGAAACACTGAAGCTTTCTTT	-	-	TRBV6-1	TRBJ1-1
CSATTPDRGPLHF	TGCAGTGCCACAACCCCGGACAGGGGACCCCTCCACTTT	-	TRBD1	TRBV20-1	TRBJ1-6
CASSLDGPREQYF	TGTGCCAGCAGCTTAGACGGACCTCGCGAGCAGTACTTC	-	-	TRBV7-8	TRBJ2-7
CASSAGIYSGNTIYF	TGTGCCAGCAGTGCCGGGATCTACTCTGGAAACACCATATATTTT	-	-	TRBV6-1	TRBJ1-3
CASSIGPDLGTEAFF	TGTGCCAGTAGTATAGGCCCAGACTTAGGCACTGAAGCTTTCTTT	-	-	TRBV19	TRBJ1-1
CASTRTGGNEKLFF	TGTGCCAGCACCCGGACAGGTGGTAATGAAAAACTGTTTTTT	-	TRBD1	TRBV6-5	TRBJ1-4
CASRVDTGALNQPQHF	TGTGCCAGTAGGGTCGATACAGGAGCCCTCAATCAGCCCCAGCATTTT	once	-	TRBV2	TRBJ1-5
CASSPGQRETQYF	TGTGCCAGCAGCCCTGGGCAGAGAGAGACCCAGTACTTC	few	-	TRBV7-2	TRBJ2-5
CSAGGLAGGGSDTQYF	TGCAGTGCTGGGGGGTTAGCGGGAGGTGGATCAGATACGCAGTATTTT	-	TRBD2	TRBV20-1	TRBJ2-3
CASSYPAGTEAEAFF	TGTGCCAGCAGTTACCCAGCCGGGACAGAGGCTGAAGCTTTCTTT	-	TRBD1	TRBV6-6	TRBJ1-1
CAIPFEYSGQGYGYTF	TGTGCCATCCCGTTTGAGTACTCCGGACAGGGGTATGGCTACACCTTC	-	TRBD1	TRBV10-3	TRBJ1-2
CASSASTGITLTQYF	TGTGCCAGCAGTGCCTCGACAGGGATTACTCTAACCCAGTACTTC	-	TRBD1	TRBV6-1	TRBJ2-5
CASSSTLGQGQQPQHF	TGCGCCAGCAGCTCAACCCTGGGACAGGGACAGCAGCCCCAGCATTTT	-	TRBD1	TRBV4-1	TRBJ1-5
CASGLTTQGAAYGYTF	TGTGCTAGTGGTTTGACAACACAGGGGGCCGCCTATGGCTACACCTTC	-	TRBD1	TRBV12-5	TRBJ1-2
CASKGYWETQYF	TGTGCCAGCAAGGGATACTGGGAGACCCAGTACTTC	many	-	TRBV6-1	TRBJ2-5
CAISERLAGVYEQYF	TGTGCCATCAGTGAGAGGTTAGCGGGAGTATACGAGCAGTACTTC	-	TRBD2	TRBV10-3	TRBJ2-7
CASSVRAVNTGELFF	TGTGCCAGCAGCGTAAGGGCGGTGAACACCGGGGAGCTGTTTTTT	-	-	TRBV2	TRBJ2-2
CASRGLVRQETQYF	TGTGCCAGCAGGGGACTAGTGCGCCAAGAGACCCAGTACTTC	few	TRBD2	TRBV12-3/TRBV12-4	TRBJ2-5
CASSSSPAAGKLFF	TGTGCCAGCAGTTCTTCCCCAGCGGCTGGAAAACTGTTTTTT	-	-	TRBV27	TRBJ1-4
CASSQSTGWSEKLFF	TGTGCCAGCAGCCAGTCGACAGGGTGGAGTGAAAAACTGTTTTTT	-	TRBD1	TRBV14	TRBJ1-4
CASSPDITGGYTF	TGTGCCAGCAGCCCCGACATTACTGGGGGCTACACCTTC	-	-	TRBV28	TRBJ1-2
CASSLVPGVKTEAFF	TGTGCCAGCAGCTTAGTCCCAGGGGTTAAGACTGAAGCTTTCTTT	many	-	TRBV7-8	TRBJ1-1
CASSPPWANVLTF	TGTGCCAGCAGCCCCCCCTGGGCCAACGTCCTGACTTTC	-	-	TRBV28	TRBJ2-6
CASSLGLNSNQPQHF	TGTGCCAGCAGCTTAGGCCTAAATAGCAATCAGCCCCAGCATTTT	-	-	TRBV5-5	TRBJ1-5
CASRREGLGANVLTF	TGTGCCAGCAGACGGGAGGGCCTGGGGGCCAACGTCCTGACTTTC	few	TRBD2	TRBV2	TRBJ2-6
CASSRGIIYEQYF	TGTGCCAGCAGTCGGGGGATTATCTACGAGCAGTACTTC	-	-	TRBV6-2/TRBV6-3	TRBJ2-7
CASSRRTGTSGRGTDTQYF	TGTGCCAGCAGCCGCCGTACCGGGACTAGCGGGAGAGGCACAGATACGCAGTATTTT	few	TRBD2	TRBV7-2	TRBJ2-3
CASSLAAGDIGYTF	TGTGCCAGCAGCTTAGCTGCAGGGGATATAGGCTACACCTTC	few	-	TRBV7-9	TRBJ1-2
CASGTGSPGQPQHF	TGTGCCAGCGGTACAGGATCCCCGGGTCAGCCCCAGCATTTT	-	-	TRBV7-1	TRBJ1-5
CASSARTSGRQRSYNEQFF	TGTGCCAGCAGCGCGAGGACTAGCGGGAGACAGAGGTCCTACAATGAGCAGTTCTTC	many	TRBD2	TRBV7-2	TRBJ2-1
CASSYTAGLYNEQFF	TGTGCCAGCAGTTACACAGCGGGGCTCTACAATGAGCAGTTCTTC	once	TRBD2	TRBV6-5	TRBJ2-1
CASSWGPLNTEAFF	TGTGCCAGCAGTTGGGGTCCGCTGAACACTGAAGCTTTCTTT	many	-	TRBV12-3/TRBV12-4	TRBJ1-1
CASSYTGTGGQRVSGNTIYF	TGTGCCAGCAGTTACACCGGGACAGGGGGCCAAAGGGTCTCTGGAAACACCATATATTTT	few	TRBD1	TRBV6-6	TRBJ1-3
CASSQQQGAFGAFF	TGTGCCAGCTCACAGCAACAGGGAGCTTTTGGAGCTTTCTTT	-	-	TRBV18	TRBJ1-1
CASSYSDRQNGYTF	TGTGCCAGCAGTTACTCGGACAGACAGAATGGCTACACCTTC	few	-	TRBV6-2/TRBV6-3	TRBJ1-2
CASSFRPRNEQFF	TGTGCCAGCAGTTTTCGCCCTCGGAATGAGCAGTTCTTC	few	-	TRBV12-3/TRBV12-4	TRBJ2-1
CASSFGGQWYF	TGTGCCAGCAGTTTTGGTGGTCAATGGTACTTC	few	-	TRBV12-3/TRBV12-4	TRBJ2-5
CATRSGDTDTEAFF	TGTGCCACCCGGTCAGGGGATACGGACACTGAAGCTTTCTTT	-	-	TRBV6-2/TRBV6-3	TRBJ1-1
CASSPYYEQYF	TGTGCCAGCAGTCCCTATTACGAGCAGTACTTC	-	-	TRBV6-1	TRBJ2-7
CATTQDYNSPLHF	TGTGCCACCACACAAGACTATAATTCACCCCTCCACTTT	-	-	TRBV19	TRBJ1-6
CASSRLAGDTDTQYF	TGTGCCAGCAGCCGACTAGCGGGAGATACAGATACGCAGTATTTT	many	TRBD2	TRBV7-2	TRBJ2-3
CASSPRTDYTEAFF	TGCGCCAGCAGCCCGCGGACAGATTACACTGAAGCTTTCTTT	-	-	TRBV5-1	TRBJ1-1
CASSQAAVAGEAQHF	TGCGCCAGCAGCCAAGCCGCAGTAGCTGGAGAGGCCCAGCATTTT	-	-	TRBV4-1	TRBJ1-5
CASSSQDRATAFF	TGTGCCAGCAGCTCCCAGGACAGGGCAACAGCTTTCTTT	few	TRBD1	TRBV7-8	TRBJ1-1
CASNSQYNEQFF	TGTGCCAGCAACTCTCAATACAATGAGCAGTTCTTC	-	-	TRBV7-2	TRBJ2-1
CASSSGQFHSNQPQHF	TGTGCCAGCAGTTCAGGACAGTTCCATAGCAATCAGCCCCAGCATTTT	-	-	TRBV28	TRBJ1-5
CSAREASGSKPYEQYF	TGCAGTGCTAGAGAGGCTAGCGGGAGTAAACCCTACGAGCAGTACTTC	once	TRBD2	TRBV20-1	TRBJ2-7
CASSRDSLTTTDTQYF	TGTGCCAGCAGCCGGGACAGTTTAACAACCACAGATACGCAGTATTTT	-	TRBD1	TRBV5-4	TRBJ2-3
CASSYTSVESTQYF	TGTGCCAGCAGCTACACTAGCGTTGAGAGTACCCAGTACTTC	-	TRBD2	TRBV7-6	TRBJ2-5
CASSFKGAGELFF	TGTGCCAGCAGCTTTAAAGGGGCCGGGGAGCTGTTTTTT	many	-	TRBV7-3	TRBJ2-2
CASSFRQTGKSPLHF	TGTGCCAGCAGTTTCCGTCAGACAGGAAAGTCACCCCTCCACTTT	few	-	TRBV12-3/TRBV12-4	TRBJ1-6
CASSLRATEAFF	TGTGCCAGCAGTTTGAGGGCTACTGAAGCTTTCTTT	-	-	TRBV28	TRBJ1-1